This TCR beta chain was captured in a study of blood T cell repertoires in COVID-19. On the study more broadly: T cells, B-cell-depleted T cells, or PBMCs provided the cDNA or gDNA that served as material.

The data were produced by immunoSEQ multiplex PCR, yet TCRdb's version contains in-frame clones alone and is incomplete. The table lists almost 200,000 clones, roughly 90% of them singletons. Germline assignment: CDR1 GTSNPN and CDR2 SVGIG (reference sequence). The CDR3 contains 13 residues. J gave up 6 bases and V 6 bases, and 4 bases lay outside the gene matches. The J gene is TRBJ1-4, the V gene TRBV30; the match to TRBD1 covers 10 bases. This clonotype was sampled from a woman under 30 who had recovered from COVID-19. Sequenced input: PBMCs or T cells enriched from blood (not recorded which). Here the CDR3 reads CACGQGGDEKLFF. CDR3 in DNA: TGTGCCTGCGGACAGGGGGGAGATGAAAAACTGTTTTTT.